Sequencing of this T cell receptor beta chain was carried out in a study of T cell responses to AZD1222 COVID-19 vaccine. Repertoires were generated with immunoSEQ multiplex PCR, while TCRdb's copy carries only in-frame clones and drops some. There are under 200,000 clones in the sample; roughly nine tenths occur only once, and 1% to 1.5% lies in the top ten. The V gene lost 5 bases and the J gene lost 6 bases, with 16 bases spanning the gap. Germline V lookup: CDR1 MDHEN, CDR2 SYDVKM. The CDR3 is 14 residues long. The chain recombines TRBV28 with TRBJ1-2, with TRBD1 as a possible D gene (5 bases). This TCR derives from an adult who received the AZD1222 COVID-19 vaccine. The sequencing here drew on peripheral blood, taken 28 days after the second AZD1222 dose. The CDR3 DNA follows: TGTGCCAGCAGTATCTCCCTATCCAGGGATGGCTACACCTTC. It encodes CASSISLSRDGYTF.